The source of this T cell receptor beta chain is a study of T-cell reconstitution after alpha-beta-depleted transplantation in children. Germline assignment: CDR1 LNHNV and CDR2 YYDKDF (reference sequence). V lost 0 bases, J lost 2 bases, and 3 bases lay in between. The length of the CDR3 is 13 residues. During its preparation, the TCRbeta library received unique molecular identifiers. TCRdb processed the PCR reads anew with MiXCR; each CDR3 protein has one entry. The sample lists about 640,000 distinct CDR3 sequences, around 17% occurring once. The chain joins TRBV15 to TRBJ2-3, with D uncertain. The TCR originated in a human donor who donated a stem cell graft to a child with acute myeloid leukemia. The sequencing here drew on PBMCs from the stem cell graft donor, taken from the stem cell graft. This CDR3 reads CATSRDNTDTQYF. CDR3 in DNA: TGTGCCACCAGCAGAGATAACACAGATACGCAGTATTTT. The whole variable domain, filled in from reference TRBV15 and TRBJ2-3, reads DAMVIQNPRYQVTQFGKPVTLSCSQTLNHNVMYWYQQKSSQAPKLLFHYYDKDFNNEADTPDNFQSRRPNTSFCFLDIRSPGLGDTAMYLCATSRDNTDTQYFGPGTRLTVL.